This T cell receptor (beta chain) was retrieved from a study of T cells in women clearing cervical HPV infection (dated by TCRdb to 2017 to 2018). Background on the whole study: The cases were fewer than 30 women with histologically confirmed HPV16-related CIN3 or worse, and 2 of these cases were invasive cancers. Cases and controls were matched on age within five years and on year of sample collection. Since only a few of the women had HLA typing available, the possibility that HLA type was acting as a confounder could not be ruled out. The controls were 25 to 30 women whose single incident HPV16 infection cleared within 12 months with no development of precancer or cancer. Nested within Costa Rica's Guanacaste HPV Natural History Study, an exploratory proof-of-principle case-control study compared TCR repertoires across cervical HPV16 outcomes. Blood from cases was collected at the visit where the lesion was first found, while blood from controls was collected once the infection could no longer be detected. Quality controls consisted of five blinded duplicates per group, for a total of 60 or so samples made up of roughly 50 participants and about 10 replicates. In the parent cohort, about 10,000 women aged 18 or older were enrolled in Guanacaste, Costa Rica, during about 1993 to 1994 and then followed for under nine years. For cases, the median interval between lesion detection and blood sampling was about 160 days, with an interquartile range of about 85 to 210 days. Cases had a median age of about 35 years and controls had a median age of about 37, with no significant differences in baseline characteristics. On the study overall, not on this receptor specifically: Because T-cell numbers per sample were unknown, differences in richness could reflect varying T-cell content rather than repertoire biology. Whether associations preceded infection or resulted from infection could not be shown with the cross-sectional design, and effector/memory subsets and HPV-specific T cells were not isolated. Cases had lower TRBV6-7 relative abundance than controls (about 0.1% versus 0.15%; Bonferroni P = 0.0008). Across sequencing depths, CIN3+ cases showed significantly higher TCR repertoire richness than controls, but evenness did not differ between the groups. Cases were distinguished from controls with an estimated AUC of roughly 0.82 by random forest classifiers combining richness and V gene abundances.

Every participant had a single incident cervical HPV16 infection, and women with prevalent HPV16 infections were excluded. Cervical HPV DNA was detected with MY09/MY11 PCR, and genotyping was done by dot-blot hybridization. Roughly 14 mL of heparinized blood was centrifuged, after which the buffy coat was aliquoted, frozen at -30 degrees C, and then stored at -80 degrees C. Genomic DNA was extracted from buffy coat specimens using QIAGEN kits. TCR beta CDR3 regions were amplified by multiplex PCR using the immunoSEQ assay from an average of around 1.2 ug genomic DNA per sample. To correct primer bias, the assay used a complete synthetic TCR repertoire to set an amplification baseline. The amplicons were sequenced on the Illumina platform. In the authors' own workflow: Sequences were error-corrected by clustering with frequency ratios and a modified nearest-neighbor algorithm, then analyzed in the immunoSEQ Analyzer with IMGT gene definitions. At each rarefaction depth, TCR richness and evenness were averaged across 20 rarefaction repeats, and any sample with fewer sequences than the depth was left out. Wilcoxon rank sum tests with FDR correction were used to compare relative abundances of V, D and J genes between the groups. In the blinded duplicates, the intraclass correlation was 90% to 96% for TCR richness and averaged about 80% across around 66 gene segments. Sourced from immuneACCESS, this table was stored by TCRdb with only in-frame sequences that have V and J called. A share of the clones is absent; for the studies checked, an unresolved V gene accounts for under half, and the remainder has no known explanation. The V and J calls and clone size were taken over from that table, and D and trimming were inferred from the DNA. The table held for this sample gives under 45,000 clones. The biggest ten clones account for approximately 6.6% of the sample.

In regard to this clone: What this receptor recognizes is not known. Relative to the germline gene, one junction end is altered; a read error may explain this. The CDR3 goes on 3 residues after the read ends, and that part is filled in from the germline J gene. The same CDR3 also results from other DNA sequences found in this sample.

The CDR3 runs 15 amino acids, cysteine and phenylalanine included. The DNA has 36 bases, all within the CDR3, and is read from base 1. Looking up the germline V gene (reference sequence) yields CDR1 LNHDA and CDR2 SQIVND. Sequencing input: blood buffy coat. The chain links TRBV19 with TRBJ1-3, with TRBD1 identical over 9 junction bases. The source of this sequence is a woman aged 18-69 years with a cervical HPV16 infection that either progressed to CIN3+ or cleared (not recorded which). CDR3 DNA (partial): TGTGCCAGTCCCGAACGCACAGGGGGCGGAAACACA. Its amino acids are CASPERTGGGNT. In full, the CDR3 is CASPERTGGGNTIYF.